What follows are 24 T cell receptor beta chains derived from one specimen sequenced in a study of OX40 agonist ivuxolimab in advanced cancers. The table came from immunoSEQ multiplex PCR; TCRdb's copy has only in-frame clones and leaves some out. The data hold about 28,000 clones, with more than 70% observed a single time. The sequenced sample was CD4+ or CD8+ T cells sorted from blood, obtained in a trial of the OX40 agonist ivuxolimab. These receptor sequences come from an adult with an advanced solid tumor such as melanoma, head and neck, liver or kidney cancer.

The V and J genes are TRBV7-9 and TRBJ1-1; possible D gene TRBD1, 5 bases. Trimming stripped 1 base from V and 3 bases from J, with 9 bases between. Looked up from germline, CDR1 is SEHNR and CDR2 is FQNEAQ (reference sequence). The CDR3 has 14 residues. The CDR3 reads CASSLGGRDTEAFF. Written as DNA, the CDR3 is TGTGCCAGCAGCTTAGGTGGCAGGGACACTGAAGCTTTCTTT.

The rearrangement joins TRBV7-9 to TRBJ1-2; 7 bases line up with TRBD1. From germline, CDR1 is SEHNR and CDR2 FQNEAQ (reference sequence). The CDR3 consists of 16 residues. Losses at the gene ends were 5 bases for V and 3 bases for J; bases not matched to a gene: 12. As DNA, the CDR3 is TGTGCCAGCAGCCCGAGACAGGGTAGGGGTGACTATGGCTACACCTTC. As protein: CASSPRQGRGDYGYTF.

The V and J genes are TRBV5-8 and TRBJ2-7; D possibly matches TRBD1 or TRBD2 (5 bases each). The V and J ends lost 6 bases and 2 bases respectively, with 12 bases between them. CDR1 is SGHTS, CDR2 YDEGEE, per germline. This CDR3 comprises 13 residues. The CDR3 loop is CASTIGATYEQYF. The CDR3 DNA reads TGTGCCAGCACCATCGGGGCGACCTACGAGCAGTACTTC.

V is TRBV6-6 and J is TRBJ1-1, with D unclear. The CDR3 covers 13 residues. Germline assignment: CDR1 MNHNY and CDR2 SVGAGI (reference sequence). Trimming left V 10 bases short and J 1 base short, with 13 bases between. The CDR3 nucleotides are TGTGCCACCATTTTCGTTAAGAACACTGAAGCTTTCTTT. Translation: CATIFVKNTEAFF.

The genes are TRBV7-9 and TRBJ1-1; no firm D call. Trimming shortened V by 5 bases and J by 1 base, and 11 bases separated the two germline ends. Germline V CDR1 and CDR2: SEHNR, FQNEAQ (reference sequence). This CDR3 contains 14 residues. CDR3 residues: CASSLLLRNTEAFF. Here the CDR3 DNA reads TGTGCCAGCAGCCTTCTCCTTAGGAACACTGAAGCTTTCTTT.

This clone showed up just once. CDR3 sequence reads: CASSPTGDHYEQYF. DNA for the CDR3: TGTGCCAGCAGCCCGACAGGTGACCACTACGAGCAGTACTTC. The chain has TRBV11-1 and TRBJ2-7; the D gene is possibly TRBD1 (6 bases). Between the trimmed V and J ends, which lost 5 bases and 3 bases, there was a span of 14 bases. The germline CDR1 and CDR2 sequences are SGHAT and FQDESV (reference sequence). This CDR3 comprises 14 residues.

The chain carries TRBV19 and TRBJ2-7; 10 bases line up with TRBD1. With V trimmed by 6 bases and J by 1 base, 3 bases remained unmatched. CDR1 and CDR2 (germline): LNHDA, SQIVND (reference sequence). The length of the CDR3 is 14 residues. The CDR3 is CASSWTGGSYEQYF. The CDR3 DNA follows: TGTGCCAGTAGCTGGACAGGGGGTTCCTACGAGCAGTACTTC.

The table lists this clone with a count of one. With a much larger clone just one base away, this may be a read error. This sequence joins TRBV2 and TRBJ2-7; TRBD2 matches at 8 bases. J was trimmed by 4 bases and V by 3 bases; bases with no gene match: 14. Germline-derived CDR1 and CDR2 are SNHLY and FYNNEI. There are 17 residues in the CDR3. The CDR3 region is CASSEGGESSGVYEQYF. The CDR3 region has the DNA TGTGCCAGCAGTGAGGGGGGGGAGAGTAGCGGGGTTTACGAGCAGTACTTC. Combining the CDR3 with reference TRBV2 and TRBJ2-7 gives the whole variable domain EPEVTQTPSHQVTQMGQEVILRCVPISNHLYFYWYRQILGQKVEFLVSFYNNEISEKSEIFDDQFSVERPDGSNFTLKIRSTKLEDSAMYFCASSEGGESSGVYEQYFGPGTRLTVT.

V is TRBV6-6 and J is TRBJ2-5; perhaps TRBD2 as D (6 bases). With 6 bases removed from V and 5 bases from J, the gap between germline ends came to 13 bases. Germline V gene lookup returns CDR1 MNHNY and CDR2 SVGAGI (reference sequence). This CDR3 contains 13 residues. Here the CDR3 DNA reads TGTGCCAGCAGACCGGGAGTCTGGGAGACCCAGTACTTC. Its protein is CASRPGVWETQYF.

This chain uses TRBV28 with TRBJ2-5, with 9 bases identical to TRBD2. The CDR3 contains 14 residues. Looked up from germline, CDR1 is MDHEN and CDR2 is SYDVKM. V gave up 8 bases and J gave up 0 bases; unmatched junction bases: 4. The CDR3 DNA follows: TGTGCCAGCGGGGCGGGAGGGAACCAAGAGACCCAGTACTTC. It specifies CASGAGGNQETQYF. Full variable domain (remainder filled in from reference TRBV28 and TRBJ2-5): DVKVTQSSRYLVKRTGEKVFLECVQDMDHENMFWYRQDPGLGLRLIYFSYDVKMKEKGDIPEGYSVSREKKERFSLILESASTNQTSMYLCASGAGGNQETQYFGPGTRLLVL.

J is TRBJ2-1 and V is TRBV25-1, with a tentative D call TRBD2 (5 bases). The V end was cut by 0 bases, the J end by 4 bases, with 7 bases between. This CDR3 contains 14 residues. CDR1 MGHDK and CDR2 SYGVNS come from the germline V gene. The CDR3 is CASSEYGMYNEQFF. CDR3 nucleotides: TGTGCCAGCAGTGAATACGGGATGTACAATGAGCAGTTCTTC. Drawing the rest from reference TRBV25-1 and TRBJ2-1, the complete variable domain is EADIYQTPRYLVIGTGKKITLECSQTMGHDKMYWYQQDPGMELHLIHYSYGVNSTEKGDLSSESTVSRIRTEHFPLTLESARPSHTSQYLCASSEYGMYNEQFFGPGTRLTVL.

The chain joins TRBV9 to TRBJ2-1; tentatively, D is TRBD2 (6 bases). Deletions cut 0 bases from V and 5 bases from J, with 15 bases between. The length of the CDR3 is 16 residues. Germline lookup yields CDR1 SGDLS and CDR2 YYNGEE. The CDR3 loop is CASSVGASAVDNEQFF. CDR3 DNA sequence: TGTGCCAGCAGCGTAGGTGCTAGCGCGGTGGACAATGAGCAGTTCTTC.

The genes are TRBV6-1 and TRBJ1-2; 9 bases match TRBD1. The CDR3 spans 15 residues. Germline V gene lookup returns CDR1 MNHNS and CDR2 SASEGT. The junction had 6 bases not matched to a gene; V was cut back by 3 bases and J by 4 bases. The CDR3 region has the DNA TGTGCCAGCAGTGATTTACAGGGGGCGGGCTATGGCTACACCTTC. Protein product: CASSDLQGAGYGYTF.

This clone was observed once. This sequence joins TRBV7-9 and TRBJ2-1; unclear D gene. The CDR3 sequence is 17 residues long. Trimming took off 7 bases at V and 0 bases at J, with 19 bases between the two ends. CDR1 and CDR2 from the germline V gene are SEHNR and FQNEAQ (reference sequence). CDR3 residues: CASILNHDVYSYNEQFF. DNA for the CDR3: TGTGCCAGCATATTGAACCACGACGTCTACTCCTACAATGAGCAGTTCTTC.

The CDR3 reads CASSPSSSYNEQFF. CDR3 in DNA: TGCGCCAGCAGTCCCTCTAGCTCCTACAATGAGCAGTTCTTC. The rearrangement links TRBV10-1 to TRBJ2-1; D call uncertain. The CDR3 runs to 14 residues. CDR1 WNHNN and CDR2 SYGVQD come from the germline V gene (reference sequence). Trimming left V 5 bases short and J 0 bases short, with 8 bases between.

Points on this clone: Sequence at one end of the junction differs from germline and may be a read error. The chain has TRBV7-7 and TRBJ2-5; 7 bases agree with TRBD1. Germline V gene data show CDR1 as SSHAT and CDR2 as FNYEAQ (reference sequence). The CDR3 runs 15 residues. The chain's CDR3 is CASSLDLTGIETQYF. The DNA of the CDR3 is TGTGCTAGCAGCTTAGACTTGACAGGGATCGAGACCCAGTACTTC.

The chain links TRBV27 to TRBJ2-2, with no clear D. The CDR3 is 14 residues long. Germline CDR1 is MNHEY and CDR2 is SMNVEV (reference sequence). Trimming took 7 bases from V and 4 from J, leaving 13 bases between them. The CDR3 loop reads CASTFQGVTGELFF. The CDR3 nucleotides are TGTGCCAGCACCTTTCAAGGCGTCACCGGGGAGCTGTTTTTT.

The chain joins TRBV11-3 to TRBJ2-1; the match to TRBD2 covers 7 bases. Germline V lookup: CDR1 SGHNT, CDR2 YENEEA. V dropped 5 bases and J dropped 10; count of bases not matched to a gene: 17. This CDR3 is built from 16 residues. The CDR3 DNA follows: TGTGCCAGCAGCCCGCCGGGGTGGGAGGGCGTGTACGAGCAGTTCTTC. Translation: CASSPPGWEGVYEQFF. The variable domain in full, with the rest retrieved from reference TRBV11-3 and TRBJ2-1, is EAGVVQSPRYKIIEKKQPVAFWCNPISGHNTLYWYLQNLGQGPELLIRYENEEAVDDSQLPKDRFSAERLKGVDSTLKIQPAELGDSAVYLCASSPPGWEGVYEQFFGPGTRLTVL.

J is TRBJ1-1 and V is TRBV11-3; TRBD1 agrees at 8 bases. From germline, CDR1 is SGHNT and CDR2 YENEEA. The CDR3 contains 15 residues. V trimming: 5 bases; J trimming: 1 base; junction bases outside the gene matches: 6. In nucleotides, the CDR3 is TGTGCCAGCAGCCGGGACAGGCAATCGAACACTGAAGCTTTCTTT. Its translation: CASSRDRQSNTEAFF.

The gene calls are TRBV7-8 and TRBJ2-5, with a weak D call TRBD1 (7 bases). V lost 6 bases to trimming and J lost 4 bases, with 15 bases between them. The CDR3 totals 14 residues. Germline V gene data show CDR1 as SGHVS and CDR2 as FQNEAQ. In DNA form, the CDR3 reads TGTGCCAGCAGGAACCGGAGGGGGCCAGAGACCCAGTACTTC. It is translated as CASRNRRGPETQYF.

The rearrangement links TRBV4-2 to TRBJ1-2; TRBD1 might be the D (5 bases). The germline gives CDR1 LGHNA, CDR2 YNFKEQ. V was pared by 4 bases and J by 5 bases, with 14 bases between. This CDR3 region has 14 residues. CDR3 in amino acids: CASSPTVSGYGYTF. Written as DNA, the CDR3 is TGTGCCAGCAGCCCAACGGTTTCAGGGTATGGCTACACCTTC.

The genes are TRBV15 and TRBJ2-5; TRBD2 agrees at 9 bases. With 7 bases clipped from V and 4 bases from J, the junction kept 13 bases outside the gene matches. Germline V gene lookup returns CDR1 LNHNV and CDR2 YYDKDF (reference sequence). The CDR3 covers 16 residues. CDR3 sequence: CATKEGTSGFGETQYF. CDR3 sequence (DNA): TGTGCCACCAAGGAGGGCACTAGCGGGTTCGGAGAGACCCAGTACTTC.

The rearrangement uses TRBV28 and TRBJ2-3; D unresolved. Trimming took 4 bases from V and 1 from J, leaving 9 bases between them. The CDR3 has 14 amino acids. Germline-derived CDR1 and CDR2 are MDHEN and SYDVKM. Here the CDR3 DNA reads TGTGCCAGCAGTTCCCCTGGCGGCACAGATACGCAGTATTTT. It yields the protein CASSSPGGTDTQYF.

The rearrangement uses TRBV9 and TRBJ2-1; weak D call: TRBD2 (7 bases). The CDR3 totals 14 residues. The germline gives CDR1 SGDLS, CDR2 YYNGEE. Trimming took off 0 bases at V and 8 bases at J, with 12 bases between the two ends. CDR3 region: CASSVAGGAYEQFF. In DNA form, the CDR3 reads TGTGCCAGCAGCGTAGCTGGGGGGGCCTATGAGCAGTTCTTC.